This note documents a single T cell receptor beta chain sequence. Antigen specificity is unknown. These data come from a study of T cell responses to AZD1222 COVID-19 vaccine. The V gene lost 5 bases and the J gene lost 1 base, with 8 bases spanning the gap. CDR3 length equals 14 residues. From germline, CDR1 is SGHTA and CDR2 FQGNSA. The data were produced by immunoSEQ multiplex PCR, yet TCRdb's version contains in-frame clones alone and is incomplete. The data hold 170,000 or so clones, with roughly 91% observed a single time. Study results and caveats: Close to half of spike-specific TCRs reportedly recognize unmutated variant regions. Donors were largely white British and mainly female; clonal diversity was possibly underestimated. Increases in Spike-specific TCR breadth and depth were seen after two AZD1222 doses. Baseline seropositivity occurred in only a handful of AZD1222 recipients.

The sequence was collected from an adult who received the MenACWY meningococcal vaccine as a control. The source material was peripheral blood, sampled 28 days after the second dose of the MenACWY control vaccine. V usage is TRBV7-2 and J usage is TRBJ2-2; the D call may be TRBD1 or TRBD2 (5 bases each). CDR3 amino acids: CASSLRGNTGELFF. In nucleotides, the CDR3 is TGTGCCAGCAGCCTGAGGGGGAACACCGGGGAGCTGTTTTTT.